The 9 T cell receptor beta chains presented below share a single source sample, sequenced in a study of identical twins listed by TCRdb under 2016. The library relied on 5' RACE. Sequencing took place on an Illumina HiSeq 2000. In-frame beta chains were kept once TCRdb had trimmed the public reads at Q25 with fastp and called clones with MiXCR. Rows merge per CDR3 protein into single entries with the most common DNA and genes. For this sample the table gives some 250,000 distinct CDR3 sequences, of which approximately 7.1% were detected only once. Of the sample, less than 15% is held by the ten largest clones. These same data were also listed under a study on T cells expressing NK-cell markers.

The specimen sequenced was CD8+ T cells sorted from blood. All receptors derive from a woman under 30 in good health.

The chain uses TRBV6-2 or TRBV6-3 and TRBJ2-7; no firm D call. The germline gives CDR1 MNHEY, CDR2 SVGEGT. The CDR3 is 12 residues long. Trimming removed 2 bases at V and 4 bases at J, with 6 bases between. The CDR3 reads CASSYGEYEQYF. DNA of the CDR3: TGTGCCAGCAGTTACGGGGAATACGAGCAGTACTTC.

This clonotype has more than one count but fewer than ten. The chain has TRBV7-9 and TRBJ2-7, with a weak D call TRBD1 (6 bases). The CDR3 contains 12 residues. Per the germline V gene, CDR1 is SEHNR and CDR2 is FQNEAQ (reference sequence). V was clipped by 3 bases and J by 5 bases, with 8 bases between them. Here the CDR3 reads CASSFQGNEQYF. DNA of the CDR3: TGTGCCAGCAGCTTTCAGGGGAACGAGCAGTACTTC.

The chain links TRBV18 to TRBJ1-1; TRBD1 aligns across 8 bases. V lost 1 base, J lost 5 bases, and 6 bases stayed unmatched. The germline gives CDR1 KGHSH, CDR2 LQKENI. The CDR3 spans 15 residues. The CDR3 bases are TGTGCCAGCTCACCACAGGACAGGGAGTTTACTGAAGCTTTCTTT. Protein sequence: CASSPQDREFTEAFF.

This rearrangement joins TRBV5-1 to TRBJ2-7; a weak D match, TRBD1 (6 bases). Trimming cost V 5 bases and J 0 bases, with 15 bases left between them. The CDR3 is 15 residues long. The germline V gene has CDR1 SGHRS and CDR2 YFSETQ. CDR3 nucleotide sequence: TGCGCCAGCAGTCCTACAGGGCCCCACTCCTACGAGCAGTACTTC. Translating gives CASSPTGPHSYEQYF.

This clonotype has only a few counts. The V and J genes are TRBV19 and TRBJ2-1; perhaps TRBD2 as D (6 bases). The CDR3 is made up of 14 amino acids. Germline lookup yields CDR1 LNHDA and CDR2 SQIVND (reference sequence). V lost 1 base to trimming and J lost 6 bases, with 10 bases between them. This CDR3 is CASSIVLASNEQFF. In nucleotides, the CDR3 is TGTGCCAGTAGTATAGTACTAGCCTCCAATGAGCAGTTCTTC.

This clonotype occurred a few times. The J gene is TRBJ2-7, the V gene TRBV10-3; D is unresolved. The germline V gene has CDR1 ENHRY and CDR2 SYGVKD. V lost 8 bases and J lost 1, with 15 bases in between. CDR3 size: 14 residues. In DNA form, the CDR3 reads TGTGCCATCTCCAAGGTTGCGAAGTCCTACGAGCAGTACTTC. It codes for CAISKVAKSYEQYF.

CDR3 residues: CASSLPGTGYEQYF. CDR3 DNA sequence: TGCGCCAGCAGCTTGCCCGGGACAGGCTACGAGCAGTACTTC. The chain joins TRBV5-1 to TRBJ2-7; TRBD1 agrees at 8 bases. V lost 1 base, J lost 3 bases, and 3 bases stayed unmatched. Germline values: CDR1 SGHRS, CDR2 YFSETQ. This CDR3 has 14 residues. The entire variable domain, with the rest obtained from reference TRBV5-1 and TRBJ2-7, is as follows: KAGVTQTPRYLIKTRGQQVTLSCSPISGHRSVSWYQQTPGQGLQFLFEYFSETQRNKGNFPGRFSGRQFSNSRSEMNVSTLELGDSALYLCASSLPGTGYEQYFGPGTRLTVT.

The V and J genes are TRBV27 and TRBJ2-3; D is unresolved. The ends were cut back, 2 bases at V and 3 bases at J, with 12 bases in the middle. CDR3 size: 15 residues. The germline CDR1 and CDR2 sequences are MNHEY and SMNVEV (reference sequence). The CDR3 here is CASSLGVSRTDTQYF. CDR3 nucleotide sequence: TGTGCCAGCAGTTTAGGGGTCTCGAGAACAGATACGCAGTATTTT.

This clonotype appeared many times. V gene TRBV12-3 or TRBV12-4 combines with J gene TRBJ2-7, with D hard to call. Trimming took off 0 bases at V and 9 bases at J, with 12 bases between the two ends. The CDR3 loop spans 13 amino acids. CDR3 sequence: CASSLAAIEAQYF. The CDR3 bases are TGTGCCAGCAGTTTAGCCGCCATAGAGGCGCAGTACTTC.